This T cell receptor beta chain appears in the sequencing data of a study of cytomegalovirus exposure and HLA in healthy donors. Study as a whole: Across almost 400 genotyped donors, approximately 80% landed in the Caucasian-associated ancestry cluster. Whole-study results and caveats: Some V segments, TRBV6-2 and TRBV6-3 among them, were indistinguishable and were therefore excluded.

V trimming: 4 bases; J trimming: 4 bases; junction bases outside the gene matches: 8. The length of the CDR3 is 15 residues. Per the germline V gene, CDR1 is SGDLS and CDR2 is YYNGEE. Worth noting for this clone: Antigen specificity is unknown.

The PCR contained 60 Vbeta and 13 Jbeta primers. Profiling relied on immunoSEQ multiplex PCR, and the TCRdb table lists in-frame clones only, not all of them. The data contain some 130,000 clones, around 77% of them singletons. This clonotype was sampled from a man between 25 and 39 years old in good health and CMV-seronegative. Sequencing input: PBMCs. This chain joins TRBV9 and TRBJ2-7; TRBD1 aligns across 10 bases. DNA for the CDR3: TGTGCCAGCAGCCCGTCGGACAGGGGGTATTACGAGCAGTACTTC. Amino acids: CASSPSDRGYYEQYF.